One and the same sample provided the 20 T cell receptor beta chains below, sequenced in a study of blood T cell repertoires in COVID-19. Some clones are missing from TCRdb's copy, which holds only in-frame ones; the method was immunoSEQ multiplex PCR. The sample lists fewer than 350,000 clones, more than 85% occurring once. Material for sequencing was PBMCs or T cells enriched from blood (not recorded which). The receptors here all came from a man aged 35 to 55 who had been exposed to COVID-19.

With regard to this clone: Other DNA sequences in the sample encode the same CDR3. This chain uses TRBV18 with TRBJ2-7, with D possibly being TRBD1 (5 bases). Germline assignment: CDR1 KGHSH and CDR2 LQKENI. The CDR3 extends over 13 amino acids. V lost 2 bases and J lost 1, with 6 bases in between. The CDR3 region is CASSPDRSYEQYF. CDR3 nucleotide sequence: TGTGCCAGCTCACCAGACAGATCCTACGAGCAGTACTTC.

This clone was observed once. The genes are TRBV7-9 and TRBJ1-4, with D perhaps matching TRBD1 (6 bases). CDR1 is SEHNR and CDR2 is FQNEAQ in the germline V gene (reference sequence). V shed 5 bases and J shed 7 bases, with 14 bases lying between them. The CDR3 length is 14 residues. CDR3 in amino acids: CASSETGLREKLFF. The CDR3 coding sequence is TGTGCCAGCAGCGAAACAGGGCTCCGTGAAAAACTGTTTTTT.

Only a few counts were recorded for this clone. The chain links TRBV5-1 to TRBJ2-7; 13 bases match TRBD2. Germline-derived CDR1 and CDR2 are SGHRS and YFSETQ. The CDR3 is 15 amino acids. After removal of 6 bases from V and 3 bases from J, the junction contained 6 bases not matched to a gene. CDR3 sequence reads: CASTWTSGSFYEQYF. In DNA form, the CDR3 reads TGCGCCAGCACCTGGACTAGCGGGAGCTTCTACGAGCAGTACTTC.

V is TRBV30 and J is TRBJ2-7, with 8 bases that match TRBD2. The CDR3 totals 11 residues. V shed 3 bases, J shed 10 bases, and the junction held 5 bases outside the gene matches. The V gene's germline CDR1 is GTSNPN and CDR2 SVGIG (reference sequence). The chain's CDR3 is CAWSRTSLQYF. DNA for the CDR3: TGTGCCTGGAGCCGGACTAGCCTACAGTACTTC.

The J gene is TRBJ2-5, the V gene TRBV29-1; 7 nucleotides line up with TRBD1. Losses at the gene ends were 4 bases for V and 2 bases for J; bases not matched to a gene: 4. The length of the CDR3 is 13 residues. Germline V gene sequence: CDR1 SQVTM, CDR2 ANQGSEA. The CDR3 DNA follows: TGCAGCGTTGGTACAGGGGAGCAAGAGACCCAGTACTTC. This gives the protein CSVGTGEQETQYF.

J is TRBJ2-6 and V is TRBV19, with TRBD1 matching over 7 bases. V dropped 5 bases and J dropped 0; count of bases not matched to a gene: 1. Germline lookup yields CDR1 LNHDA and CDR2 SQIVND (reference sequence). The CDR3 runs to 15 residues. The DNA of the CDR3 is TGTGCCAGTAGTGGACAGGACTCTGGGGCCAACGTCCTGACTTTC. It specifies CASSGQDSGANVLTF.

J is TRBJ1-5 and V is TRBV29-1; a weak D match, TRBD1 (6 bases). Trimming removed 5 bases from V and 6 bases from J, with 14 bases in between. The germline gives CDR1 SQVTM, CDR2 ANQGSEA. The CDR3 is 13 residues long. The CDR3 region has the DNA TGCAGCGTTCTCGTGGGGGCAGGTCAGCCCCAGCATTTT. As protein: CSVLVGAGQPQHF.

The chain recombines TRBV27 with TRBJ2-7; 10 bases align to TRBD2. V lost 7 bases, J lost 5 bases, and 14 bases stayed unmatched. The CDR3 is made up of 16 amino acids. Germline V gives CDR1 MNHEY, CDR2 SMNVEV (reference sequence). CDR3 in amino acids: CASTPLGAGGSHEQYF. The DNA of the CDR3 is TGTGCCAGCACCCCTCTCGGAGCGGGAGGGTCTCACGAGCAGTACTTC.

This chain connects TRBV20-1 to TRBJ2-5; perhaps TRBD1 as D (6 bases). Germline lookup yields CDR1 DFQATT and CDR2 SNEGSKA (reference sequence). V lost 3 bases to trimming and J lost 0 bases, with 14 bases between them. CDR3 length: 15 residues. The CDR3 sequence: CSASQTGTNQETQYF. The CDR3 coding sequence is TGCAGTGCTAGTCAAACAGGGACAAACCAAGAGACCCAGTACTTC.

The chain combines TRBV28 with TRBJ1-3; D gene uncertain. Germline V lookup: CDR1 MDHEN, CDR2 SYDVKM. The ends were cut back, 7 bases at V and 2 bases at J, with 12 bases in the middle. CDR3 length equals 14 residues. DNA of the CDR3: TGTGCCAGCAACTCCCCGCCCCCTGGAAACACCATATATTTT. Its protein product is CASNSPPPGNTIYF. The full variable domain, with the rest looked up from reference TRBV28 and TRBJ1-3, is DVKVTQSSRYLVKRTGEKVFLECVQDMDHENMFWYRQDPGLGLRLIYFSYDVKMKEKGDIPEGYSVSREKKERFSLILESASTNQTSMYLCASNSPPPGNTIYFGEGSWLTVV.

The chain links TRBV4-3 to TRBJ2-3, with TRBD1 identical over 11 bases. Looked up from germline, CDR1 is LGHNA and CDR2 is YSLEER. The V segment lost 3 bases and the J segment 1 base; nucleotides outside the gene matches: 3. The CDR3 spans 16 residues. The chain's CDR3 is CASSQDRGQGTDTQYF. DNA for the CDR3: TGCGCCAGCAGCCAGGACAGGGGGCAGGGCACAGATACGCAGTATTTT.

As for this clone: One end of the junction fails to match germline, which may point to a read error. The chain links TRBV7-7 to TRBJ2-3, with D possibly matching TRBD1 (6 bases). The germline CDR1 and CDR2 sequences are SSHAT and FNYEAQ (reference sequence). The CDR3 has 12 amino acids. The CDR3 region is CASSATGDTQYF. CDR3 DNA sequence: TGTGCTAGCAGCGCGACAGGAGATACGCAGTATTTT.

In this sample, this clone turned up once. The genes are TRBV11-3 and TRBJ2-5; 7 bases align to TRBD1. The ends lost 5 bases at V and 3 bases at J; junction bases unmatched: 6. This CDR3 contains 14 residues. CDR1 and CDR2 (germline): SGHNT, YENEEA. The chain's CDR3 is CASSTKTGEETQYF. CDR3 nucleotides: TGTGCCAGCAGCACTAAAACAGGGGAAGAGACCCAGTACTTC.

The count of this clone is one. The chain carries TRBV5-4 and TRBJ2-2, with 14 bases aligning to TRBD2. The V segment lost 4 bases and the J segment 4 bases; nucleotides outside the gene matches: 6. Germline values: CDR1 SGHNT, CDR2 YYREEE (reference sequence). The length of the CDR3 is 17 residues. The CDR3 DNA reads TGTGCCAGCAGCCCGGGACTAGCGGGAGTTAGCACCGGGGAGCTGTTTTTT. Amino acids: CASSPGLAGVSTGELFF.

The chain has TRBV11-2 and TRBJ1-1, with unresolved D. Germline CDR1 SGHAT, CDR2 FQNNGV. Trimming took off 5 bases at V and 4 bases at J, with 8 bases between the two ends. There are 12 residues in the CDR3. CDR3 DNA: TGTGCCAGCAGCGATGGAGGCACTGAAGCTTTCTTT. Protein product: CASSDGGTEAFF. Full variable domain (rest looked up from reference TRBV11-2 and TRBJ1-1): EAGVAQSPRYKIIEKRQSVAFWCNPISGHATLYWYQQILGQGPKLLIQFQNNGVVDDSQLPKDRFSAERLKGVDSTLKIQPAKLEDSAVYLCASSDGGTEAFFGQGTRLTVV.

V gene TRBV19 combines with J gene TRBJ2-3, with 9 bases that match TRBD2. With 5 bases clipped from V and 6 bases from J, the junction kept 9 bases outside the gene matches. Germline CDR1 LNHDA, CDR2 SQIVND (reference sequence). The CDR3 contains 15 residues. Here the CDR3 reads CASSELGLASDTQYF. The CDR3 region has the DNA TGTGCCAGTAGTGAGCTCGGACTAGCGTCCGATACGCAGTATTTT.

CDR3: CAWSVLSPNYGYTF. CDR3 nucleotide sequence: TGTGCCTGGAGTGTATTGAGCCCCAACTATGGCTACACCTTC. This chain joins TRBV30 and TRBJ1-2; D remains ambiguous. The CDR3 is 14 amino acids. Germline CDR1 GTSNPN, CDR2 SVGIG (reference sequence). The ends were cut back, 0 bases at V and 2 bases at J, with 10 bases in the middle.

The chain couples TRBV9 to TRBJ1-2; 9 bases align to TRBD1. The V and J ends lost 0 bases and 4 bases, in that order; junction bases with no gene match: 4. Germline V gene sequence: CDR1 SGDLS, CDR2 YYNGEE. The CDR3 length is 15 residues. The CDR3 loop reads CASSVVGTGLYGYTF. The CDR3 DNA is TGTGCCAGCAGCGTAGTCGGGACAGGGCTCTATGGCTACACCTTC.

CDR3 amino acids: CASSQRVQVGEQYF. CDR3 nucleotides: TGCGCCAGCAGCCAGAGGGTCCAGGTAGGCGAGCAGTACTTC. V is TRBV4-1 and J is TRBJ2-7; tentatively, D is TRBD2 (5 bases). The V gene lost 3 bases and the J gene lost 6 bases, with 15 bases spanning the gap. Looked up from germline, CDR1 is MGHRA and CDR2 is YSYEKL. The CDR3 runs to 14 residues.

The CDR3 loop is CASSATGTAGYNEQFF. The DNA for the CDR3 is TGCGCCAGCAGCGCAACCGGGACAGCGGGCTACAATGAGCAGTTCTTC. This sequence joins TRBV5-1 and TRBJ2-1; D may be TRBD1 (7 bases). The CDR3 is 16 residues long. Trimming shortened V by 4 bases and J by 3 bases, and 17 bases separated the two germline ends. The germline gives CDR1 SGHRS, CDR2 YFSETQ.